This T cell receptor (beta chain) was retrieved from a study of T-cell memory formation after mild COVID-19. Study-wide points: Contracting clones localized mainly to CM and EM when CD4+ and mainly to EMRA when CD8+. Detection of some responders pre-infection suggested pre-existing cross-reactive memory T cells participated.

As to this clonotype: Antigen unknown.

It was 5'RACE with constant-segment primers that produced the TCR alpha and TCR beta cDNA libraries, which carried sample barcodes and UMIs. Using its own MiXCR run on the 5' RACE reads, TCRdb lists one record per CDR3 protein. The table has 150,000 to 200,000 distinct CDR3 sequences, 20% to 25% seen once. Sequencing was done on a sample of PBMCs or a T cell subset sorted from them (not recorded which). The receptor was derived from an adult woman who had mild COVID-19 (a few samples of this study predate the infection). Cell type and time point are not known.

CDR3 residues: CAWSVGGEQFF. In nucleotides, the CDR3 is TGTGCCTGGAGTGTTGGGGGCGAGCAGTTCTTC. The chain combines TRBV30 with TRBJ2-1, with TRBD1 as a possible D gene (6 bases). Germline values: CDR1 GTSNPN, CDR2 SVGIG (reference sequence). V dropped 0 bases and J dropped 10 bases, with 7 bases sitting between them. The CDR3 spans 11 residues.